This T cell receptor beta chain is from a study of cytomegalovirus exposure and HLA in healthy donors. Whole-study findings and limits: Prior analysis indicated that the majority of TCR beta V segments exhibited productivity approximately 90% or approximately 30% of the time.

Notes on this clone: The antigen is not known.

The PCR ran on 60 Vbeta and 13 Jbeta primers. Produced via immunoSEQ multiplex PCR; TCRdb's table is partial and in-frame only. The data contain 50,000 to 55,000 clones, roughly 70% of them singletons. V lost 7 bases and J lost 5, with 9 bases in between. Germline V CDR1 and CDR2: LNHDA, SQIVND (reference sequence). This CDR3 comprises 12 residues. Sequencing was performed on PBMCs. The clonotype originates from a woman aged 45-65 years in good health and CMV-seropositive. The chain uses TRBV19 and TRBJ1-5; D gene unclear. CDR3 sequence: CASKREDQPQHF. The DNA of the CDR3 is TGTGCCAGTAAGAGGGAGGATCAGCCCCAGCATTTT.